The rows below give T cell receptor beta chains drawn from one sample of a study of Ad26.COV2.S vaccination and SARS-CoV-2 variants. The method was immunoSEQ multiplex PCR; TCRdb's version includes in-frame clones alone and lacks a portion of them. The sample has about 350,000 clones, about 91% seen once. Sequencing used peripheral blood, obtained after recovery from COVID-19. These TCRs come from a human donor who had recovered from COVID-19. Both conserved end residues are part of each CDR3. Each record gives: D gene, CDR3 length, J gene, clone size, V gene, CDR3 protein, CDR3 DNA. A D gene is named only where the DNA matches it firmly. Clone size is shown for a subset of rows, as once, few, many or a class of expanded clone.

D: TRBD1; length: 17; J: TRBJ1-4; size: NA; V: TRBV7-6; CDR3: CASSPGTGQVLNEKLFF; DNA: TGTGCCAGCAGCCCCGGGACAGGGCAGGTTTTAAATGAAAAACTGTTTTTT
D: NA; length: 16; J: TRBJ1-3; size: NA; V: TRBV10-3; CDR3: CAISESWGGTGNTIYF; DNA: TGTGCCATCAGTGAGTCGTGGGGTGGGACTGGAAACACCATATATTTT
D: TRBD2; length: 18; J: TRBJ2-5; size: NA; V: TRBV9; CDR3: CASSPRLAGGIPPETQYF; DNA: TGTGCCAGCAGCCCGCGACTAGCGGGGGGGATACCCCCGGAGACCCAGTACTTC
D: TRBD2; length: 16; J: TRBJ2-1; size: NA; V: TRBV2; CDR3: CASSPRTSGPHNEQFF; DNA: TGTGCCAGCAGCCCCAGGACTAGCGGGCCCCACAATGAGCAGTTCTTC
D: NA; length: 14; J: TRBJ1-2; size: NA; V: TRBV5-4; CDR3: CASSQTGTIYGYTF; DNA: TGTGCCAGCAGCCAGACTGGGACCATCTATGGCTACACCTTC
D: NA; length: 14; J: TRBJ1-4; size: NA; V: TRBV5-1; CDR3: CASSRGATNEKLFF; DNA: TGCGCCAGCAGTCGGGGGGCGACTAATGAAAAACTGTTTTTT
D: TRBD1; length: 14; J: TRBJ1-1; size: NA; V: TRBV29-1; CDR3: CSVAQGRGSTEAFF; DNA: TGCAGCGTTGCCCAGGGCAGGGGGAGCACTGAAGCTTTCTTT
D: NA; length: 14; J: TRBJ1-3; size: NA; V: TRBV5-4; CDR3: CASRPDNSGNTIYF; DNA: TGTGCCAGCAGACCCGACAACTCTGGAAACACCATATATTTT
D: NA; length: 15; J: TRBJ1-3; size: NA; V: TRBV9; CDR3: CASSPGARGGNTIYF; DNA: TGTGCCAGCAGCCCTGGGGCCAGGGGTGGAAACACCATATATTTT
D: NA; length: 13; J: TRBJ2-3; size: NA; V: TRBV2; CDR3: CASRETPTDTQYF; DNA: TGTGCCAGCAGGGAAACTCCCACAGATACGCAGTATTTT
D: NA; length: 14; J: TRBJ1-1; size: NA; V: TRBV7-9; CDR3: CASSLGHTNTEAFF; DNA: TGTGCCAGCAGCTTAGGGCATACGAACACTGAAGCTTTCTTT
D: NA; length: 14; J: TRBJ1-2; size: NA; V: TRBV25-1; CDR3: CASSEAGNDYGYTF; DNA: TGTGCCAGCAGTGAAGCAGGGAATGACTATGGCTACACCTTC
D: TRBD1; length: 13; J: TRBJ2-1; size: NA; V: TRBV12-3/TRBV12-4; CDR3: CASSPTGGGEQFF; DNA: TGTGCCAGCAGCCCCACAGGGGGTGGTGAGCAGTTCTTC
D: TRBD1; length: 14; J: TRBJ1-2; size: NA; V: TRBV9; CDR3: CASSVDRGNYGYTF; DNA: TGTGCCAGCAGCGTGGACAGGGGAAACTATGGCTACACCTTC
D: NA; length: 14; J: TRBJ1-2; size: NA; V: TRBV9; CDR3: CASSPSGTPYGYTF; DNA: TGTGCCAGCAGCCCCAGCGGGACACCCTATGGCTACACCTTC
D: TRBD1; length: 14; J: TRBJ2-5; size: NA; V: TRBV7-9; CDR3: CASSAGQGGETQYF; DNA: TGTGCCAGCAGCGCAGGACAGGGAGGAGAGACCCAGTACTTC
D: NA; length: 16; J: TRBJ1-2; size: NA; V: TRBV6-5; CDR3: CASSYTLLGQHYGYTF; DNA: TGTGCCAGCAGTTATACGCTTTTGGGACAACACTATGGCTACACCTTC
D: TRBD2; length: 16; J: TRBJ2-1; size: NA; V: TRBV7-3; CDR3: CASSLRTSGGYNEQFF; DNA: TGTGCCAGCAGCTTACGGACTAGCGGGGGTTACAATGAGCAGTTCTTC
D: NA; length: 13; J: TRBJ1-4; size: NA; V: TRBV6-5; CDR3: CASSYRPGEKLFF; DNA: TGTGCCAGCAGTTACCGGCCTGGGGAAAAACTGTTTTTT
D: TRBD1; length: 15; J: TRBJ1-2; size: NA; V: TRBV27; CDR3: CASSTNTGANYGYTF; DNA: TGTGCCAGCAGTACCAATACAGGGGCAAACTATGGCTACACCTTC
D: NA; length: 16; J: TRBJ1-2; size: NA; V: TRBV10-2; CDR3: CATLPGTQPPGYGYTF; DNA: TGCGCCACTCTCCCGGGGACGCAACCCCCTGGCTATGGCTACACCTTC
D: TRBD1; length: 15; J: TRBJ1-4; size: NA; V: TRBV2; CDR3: CASSFRTGGLEKLFF; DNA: TGTGCCAGCAGTTTTCGGACAGGGGGCCTTGAAAAACTGTTTTTT
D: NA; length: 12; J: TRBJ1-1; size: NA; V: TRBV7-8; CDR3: CASSSSGPEAFF; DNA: TGTGCCAGCAGTTCCTCAGGGCCTGAAGCTTTCTTT
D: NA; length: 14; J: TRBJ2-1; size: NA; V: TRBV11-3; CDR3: CASSLGGASNEQFF; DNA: TGTGCCAGCAGCTTAGGAGGCGCAAGCAATGAGCAGTTCTTC
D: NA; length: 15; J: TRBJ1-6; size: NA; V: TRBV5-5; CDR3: CASSLVGATNSPLHF; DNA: TGTGCCAGCAGCTTGGTAGGGGCAACTAATTCACCCCTCCACTTT
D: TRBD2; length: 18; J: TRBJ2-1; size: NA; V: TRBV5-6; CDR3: CASSRGLAGGQGYNEQFF; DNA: TGTGCCAGCAGCCGAGGTTTAGCGGGGGGCCAGGGGTATAATGAGCAGTTCTTC
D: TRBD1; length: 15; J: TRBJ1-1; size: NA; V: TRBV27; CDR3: CASSLRGTGNTEAFF; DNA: TGTGCCAGCAGTTTACGGGGGACAGGGAACACTGAAGCTTTCTTT
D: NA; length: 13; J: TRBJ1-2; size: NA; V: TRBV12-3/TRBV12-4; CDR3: CASLLTGKNGYTF; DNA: TGTGCCAGCCTCCTGACCGGAAAGAATGGCTACACCTTC
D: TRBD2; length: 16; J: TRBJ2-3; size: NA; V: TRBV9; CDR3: CASSVGLAGALDTQYF; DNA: TGTGCCAGCAGCGTAGGCCTAGCGGGGGCCCTGGATACGCAGTATTTT
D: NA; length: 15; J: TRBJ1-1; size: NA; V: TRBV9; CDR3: CASGEQDGENTEAFF; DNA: TGTGCCAGCGGGGAGCAAGACGGTGAGAACACTGAAGCTTTCTTT
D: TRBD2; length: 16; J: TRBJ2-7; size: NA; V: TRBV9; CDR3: CASSHTTSGGLYEQYF; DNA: TGTGCCAGCAGCCATACCACGAGCGGGGGTCTCTACGAGCAGTACTTC
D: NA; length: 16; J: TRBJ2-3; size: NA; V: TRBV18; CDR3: CASSSTRTRNTDTQYF; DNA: TGTGCCAGCTCATCAACCAGGACACGCAACACAGATACGCAGTATTTT
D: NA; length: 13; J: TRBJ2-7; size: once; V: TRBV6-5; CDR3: CASSSPGVGEQYF; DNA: TGTGCCAGCAGTTCGCCAGGGGTCGGCGAGCAGTACTTC
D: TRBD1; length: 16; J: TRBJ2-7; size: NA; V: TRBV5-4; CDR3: CASSLGFRDRTYEQYF; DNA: TGTGCCAGCAGCTTGGGGTTTCGGGACAGAACCTACGAGCAGTACTTC
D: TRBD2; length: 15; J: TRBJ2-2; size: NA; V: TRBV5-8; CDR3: CASQPGGSNTGELFF; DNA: TGTGCCTCTCAGCCGGGGGGATCGAACACCGGGGAGCTGTTTTTT
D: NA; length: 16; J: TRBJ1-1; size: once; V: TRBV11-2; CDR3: CASSLGQDPPRTEAFF; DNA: TGTGCCAGCAGCTTAGGTCAGGACCCGCCGCGCACTGAAGCTTTCTTT
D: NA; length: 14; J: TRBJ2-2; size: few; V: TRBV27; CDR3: CASSLRRDGGELFF; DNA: TGTGCCAGCAGCCTAAGGCGCGACGGCGGGGAGCTGTTTTTT
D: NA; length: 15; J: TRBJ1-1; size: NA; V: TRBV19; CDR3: CASSMPSGWNTEAFF; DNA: TGTGCCAGTAGTATGCCGTCAGGGTGGAACACTGAAGCTTTCTTT
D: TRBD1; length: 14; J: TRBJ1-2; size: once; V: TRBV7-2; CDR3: CASSNSGQRYGYTF; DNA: TGTGCCAGCAGCAACTCGGGACAGAGATATGGCTACACCTTC
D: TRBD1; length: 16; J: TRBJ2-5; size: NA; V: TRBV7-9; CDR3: CASSSPVQGAGETQYF; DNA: TGTGCCAGCAGCTCCCCCGTCCAGGGGGCGGGAGAGACCCAGTACTTC
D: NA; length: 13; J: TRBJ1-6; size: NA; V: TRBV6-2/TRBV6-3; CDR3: CASSRSDNSPLHF; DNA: TGTGCCAGCAGTAGGTCGGATAATTCACCCCTCCACTTT
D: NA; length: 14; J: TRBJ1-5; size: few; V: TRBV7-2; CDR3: CASSLEGVYQPQHF; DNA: TGTGCCAGCAGCTTAGAGGGGGTTTATCAGCCCCAGCATTTT
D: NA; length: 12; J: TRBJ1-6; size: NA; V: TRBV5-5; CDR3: CAAGTYNSPLHF; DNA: TGTGCTGCGGGGACCTATAATTCACCCCTCCACTTT
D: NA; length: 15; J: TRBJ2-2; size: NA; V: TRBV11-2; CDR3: CASSPDQGNTGELFF; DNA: TGTGCCAGCAGCCCCGATCAGGGGAACACCGGGGAGCTGTTTTTT
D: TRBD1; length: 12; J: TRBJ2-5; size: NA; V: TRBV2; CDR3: CASRQGTGTQYF; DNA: TGTGCCAGTCGACAGGGGACGGGGACCCAGTACTTC
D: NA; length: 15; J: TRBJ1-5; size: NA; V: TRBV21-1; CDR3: CASSKGRISNQPQHF; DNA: TGTGCCAGCAGCAAAGGACGTATTAGCAATCAGCCCCAGCATTTT
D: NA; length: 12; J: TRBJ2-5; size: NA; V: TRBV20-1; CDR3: CSASYRQETQYF; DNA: TGCAGTGCTAGTTACAGGCAAGAGACCCAGTACTTC
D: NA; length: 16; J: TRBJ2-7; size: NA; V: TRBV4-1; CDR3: CASSLAFRTASYEQYF; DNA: TGCGCCAGCAGCCTCGCGTTTCGGACGGCTTCCTACGAGCAGTACTTC